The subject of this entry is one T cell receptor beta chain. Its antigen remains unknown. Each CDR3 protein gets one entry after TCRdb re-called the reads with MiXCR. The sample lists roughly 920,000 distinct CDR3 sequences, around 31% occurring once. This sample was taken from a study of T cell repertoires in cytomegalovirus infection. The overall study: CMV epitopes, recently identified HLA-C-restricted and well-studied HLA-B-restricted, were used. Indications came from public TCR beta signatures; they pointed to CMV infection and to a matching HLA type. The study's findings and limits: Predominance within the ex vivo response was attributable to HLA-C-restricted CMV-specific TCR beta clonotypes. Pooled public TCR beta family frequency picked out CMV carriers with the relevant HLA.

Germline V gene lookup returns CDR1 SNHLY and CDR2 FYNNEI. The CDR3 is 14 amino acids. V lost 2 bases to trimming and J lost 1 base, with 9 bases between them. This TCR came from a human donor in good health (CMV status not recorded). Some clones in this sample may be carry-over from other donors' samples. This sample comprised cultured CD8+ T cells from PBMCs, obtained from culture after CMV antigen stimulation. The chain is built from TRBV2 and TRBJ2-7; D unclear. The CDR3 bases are TGTGCCAGCAGTGAAAGGGCGGTATCCTACGAGCAGTACTTC. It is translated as CASSERAVSYEQYF.